Listed below are T cell receptor beta chains from one sample, sequenced in a study of Tregs in tolerant kidney transplant recipients. The method was immunoSEQ multiplex PCR; TCRdb's version includes in-frame clones alone and lacks a portion of them. This table has nearly 95,000 clones, 80% to 95% appearing once. This specimen was CD4+ T cells from blood, taken before the transplant. These receptors were obtained from a human donor who received a combined kidney and bone marrow transplant. CDR3s include the opening cysteine and the closing phenylalanine or tryptophan. The D gene is left open where the match is weak. Part of the rows lack a size; the others show once, few, many or a class for expanded clones.

TGCAGCGTTGTCCCTCTGCGGGAGACCCAGTACTTC	CSVVPLRETQYF	TRBV29-1	NA	TRBJ2-5	NA
TGTGCCAGCAGCTTCTCAGGGAAGGACTATGGCTACACCTTC	CASSFSGKDYGYTF	TRBV7-9	NA	TRBJ1-2	NA
TGTGCCACCAGCAGAGCCGGGGGGGGGCTAAGTGAGACCCAGTACTTC	CATSRAGGGLSETQYF	TRBV15	TRBD2	TRBJ2-5	once
TGTGCCAGCAGTGTCGAGTTGTTCGGGGAGCTGTTTTTT	CASSVELFGELFF	TRBV6-4	NA	TRBJ2-2	NA
TGTGCCAGCAGTTGGGGCAGCCCCACCTCCAACTATGGCTACACCTTC	CASSWGSPTSNYGYTF	TRBV6-5	NA	TRBJ1-2	few
TGTGCCAGCAGCGTTTTCGGACTAGCGGGAGGGGGAGATACGCAGTATTTT	CASSVFGLAGGGDTQYF	TRBV9	TRBD2	TRBJ2-3	NA
TGTGCCAGCAGTTGGACAGGGAACGTCGATCAGCCCCAGCATTTT	CASSWTGNVDQPQHF	TRBV7-3	TRBD1	TRBJ1-5	NA
TGTGCCAGCAGCCCAGGGACAGGGGGATACAATGAGCAGTTCTTC	CASSPGTGGYNEQFF	TRBV11-3	TRBD1	TRBJ2-1	NA
TGTGCCAGCAGCAGCCAGGGGGGCCAGCCCCAGCATTTT	CASSSQGGQPQHF	TRBV5-4	TRBD1	TRBJ1-5	once
TGCGCCAGCAGCCAAGGGGCAGGGCGGAGCACTGAAGCTTTCTTT	CASSQGAGRSTEAFF	TRBV4-3	NA	TRBJ1-1	NA
TGTGCCAGCAGTTGGACAGCCGGGGAGCTGTTTTTT	CASSWTAGELFF	TRBV28	NA	TRBJ2-2	once
TGTGCCAGCAGTTTACAGAATACGCAGTATTTT	CASSLQNTQYF	TRBV28	NA	TRBJ2-3	once
TGTGCCAGCAGACAAAGTGCGGGGGTCTTCTCCTACGAGCAGTACTTC	CASRQSAGVFSYEQYF	TRBV7-9	TRBD2	TRBJ2-7	NA
TGTGCCAGCAGCTCACAGATTCAGGGGGAAGCTTTCTTT	CASSSQIQGEAFF	TRBV11-2	NA	TRBJ1-1	NA
TGTGCCAGCAGCTTAGATGGCGGAAATTATCAGCCCCAGCATTTT	CASSLDGGNYQPQHF	TRBV7-8	NA	TRBJ1-5	NA
TGTGCCAGCAGCCCGTTACAGGCCACCTACGAGCAGTACTTC	CASSPLQATYEQYF	TRBV5-6	NA	TRBJ2-7	NA
TGTGCCTGGAGTAACCCCGGGACTAGCGGCTACGAGCAGTACTTC	CAWSNPGTSGYEQYF	TRBV30	TRBD2	TRBJ2-7	NA